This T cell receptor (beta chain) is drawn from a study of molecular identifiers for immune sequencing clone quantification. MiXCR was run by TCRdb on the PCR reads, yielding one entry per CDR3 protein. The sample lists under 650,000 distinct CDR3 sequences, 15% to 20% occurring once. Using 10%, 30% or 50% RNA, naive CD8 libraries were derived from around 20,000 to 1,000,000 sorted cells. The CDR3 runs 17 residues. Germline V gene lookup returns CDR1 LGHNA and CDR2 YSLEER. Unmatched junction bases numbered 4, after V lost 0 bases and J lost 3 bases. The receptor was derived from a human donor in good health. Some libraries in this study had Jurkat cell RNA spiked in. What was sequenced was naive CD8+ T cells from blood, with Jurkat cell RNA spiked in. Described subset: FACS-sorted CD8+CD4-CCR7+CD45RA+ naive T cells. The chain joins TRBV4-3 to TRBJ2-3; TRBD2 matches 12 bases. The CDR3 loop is CASSQDLAGGGTDTQYF. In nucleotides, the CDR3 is TGCGCCAGCAGCCAAGATCTAGCGGGAGGGGGGACAGATACGCAGTATTTT.